These 23 T cell receptor beta chains originate from one sample sequenced in a study of CD8+CD57+ T cells in acquired aplastic anemia. Both TCR beta VDJ combination and CDR3 sequence profiling were carried out. Genomic DNA was the template for this profiling. TCRdb reanalysed the reads using MiXCR and keeps one entry per CDR3 protein. The sample holds approximately 45,000 distinct CDR3 sequences, around 73% seen once. The sequencing input was sorted CD4+, CD8+, or CD8+CD57+ T cells (not recorded which) from PBMCs. These receptors were taken from a human donor in good health, serving as a control.

The chain uses TRBV19 and TRBJ1-5, with a tentative D call TRBD1 (5 bases). V lost 8 bases, J lost 2 bases, and 16 bases lay in between. Germline V gives CDR1 LNHDA, CDR2 SQIVND (reference sequence). The CDR3 runs 15 residues. Written as DNA, the CDR3 is TGTGCCAGTCATTTCGGGGGACTGGGCAATCAGCCCCAGCATTTT. Translated, it gives CASHFGGLGNQPQHF.

This clonotype was detected only a few times. J is TRBJ1-2 and V is TRBV15; D perhaps matches TRBD1 (5 bases). Germline V gene data show CDR1 as LNHNV and CDR2 as YYDKDF (reference sequence). The germline V and J ends were trimmed by 0 bases and 6 bases, with 14 bases remaining between them. CDR3 length equals 15 residues. The CDR3 bases are TGTGCCACCAGCAGAGAAGTCGGGACGGTCGATGGCTACACCTTC. Its translation: CATSREVGTVDGYTF.

The rearrangement links TRBV2 to TRBJ2-2, with D possibly matching TRBD1 (5 bases). CDR3 length: 14 residues. Germline V gene sequence: CDR1 SNHLY, CDR2 FYNNEI. Trimming pared 6 bases from V and 2 bases from J, leaving 10 bases between. This CDR3 is CASRIDSNTGELFF. The CDR3 nucleotides read TGTGCCAGCAGGATCGACAGCAACACCGGGGAGCTGTTTTTT. Full variable domain (missing parts from reference TRBV2 and TRBJ2-2): EPEVTQTPSHQVTQMGQEVILRCVPISNHLYFYWYRQILGQKVEFLVSFYNNEISEKSEIFDDQFSVERPDGSNFTLKIRSTKLEDSAMYFCASRIDSNTGELFFGEGSRLTVL.

The V call is TRBV19, the J call TRBJ1-5; 9 bases agree with TRBD1. Germline assignment: CDR1 LNHDA and CDR2 SQIVND (reference sequence). The ends lost 8 bases at V and 0 bases at J; junction bases unmatched: 2. This CDR3 is built from 14 residues. The CDR3 spells CASGTGYSNQPQHF. DNA for the CDR3: TGTGCCAGTGGGACAGGGTATAGCAATCAGCCCCAGCATTTT.

This rearrangement joins TRBV19 to TRBJ2-7; D is unresolved. Germline CDR1 LNHDA, CDR2 SQIVND (reference sequence). The CDR3 totals 15 residues. Trimming left V 3 bases short and J 2 bases short, with 14 bases between. The CDR3 nucleotides read TGTGCCAGTAGTATTGTTGGCGGTTCTCCCTACGAGCAGTACTTC. Its protein product is CASSIVGGSPYEQYF.

This chain links TRBV7-9 with TRBJ2-5, with D possibly matching TRBD2 (5 bases). CDR3 size: 13 residues. Trimming left V 7 bases short and J 4 bases short, with 13 bases between. The V gene's germline CDR1 is SEHNR and CDR2 FQNEAQ (reference sequence). The CDR3: CASTLTAGETQYF. The DNA of the CDR3 is TGTGCCAGCACCCTTACGGCGGGAGAGACCCAGTACTTC.

The gene calls are TRBV10-3 and TRBJ1-1, with no clear D. The V and J ends lost 9 bases and 4 bases respectively, with 9 bases between them. The CDR3 covers 11 residues. From germline, CDR1 is ENHRY and CDR2 SYGVKD. CDR3 nucleotides: TGTGCCATTTCGAGCGGCACTGAAGCTTTCTTT. It encodes CAISSGTEAFF.

Judged by abundance, this clonotype is medium-sized. The J gene is TRBJ2-1, the V gene TRBV7-3; perhaps TRBD2 as D (5 bases). V lost 4 bases, J lost 4 bases, and 8 bases lay in between. This CDR3 comprises 13 residues. CDR1 and CDR2 from the germline V gene are SGHTA and FQGTGA. CDR3: CASSSGSYNEQFF. For the CDR3, the DNA is TGTGCCAGCAGCTCGGGGTCGTACAATGAGCAGTTCTTC.

The genes are TRBV7-6 and TRBJ2-7; D might be TRBD1 or TRBD2, each matching 5 bases. Germline V gene sequence: CDR1 SGHVS, CDR2 FNYEAQ. V gave up 2 bases and J gave up 1 base, with 15 bases separating them. This CDR3 region has 16 residues. The CDR3 sequence: CASSLRIRGGSYEQYF. The CDR3 DNA is TGTGCCAGCAGCTTACGAATCCGGGGCGGTTCCTACGAGCAGTACTTC.

The gene calls are TRBV29-1 and TRBJ1-1; TRBD1 might be the D (5 bases). Germline V CDR1 and CDR2: SQVTM, ANQGSEA. This CDR3 is built from 10 residues. V shed 5 bases and J shed 11 bases, with 12 bases lying between them. The CDR3 DNA is TGCAGCGTTCATCAGGGAACGGCTTTCTTT. Translation: CSVHQGTAFF.

This clonotype is medium-sized in the sample. The chain recombines TRBV2 with TRBJ2-1, with D uncertain. This CDR3 spans 10 amino acids. The ends were cut back, 3 bases at V and 10 bases at J, with 4 bases in the middle. Germline loops: CDR1 SNHLY, CDR2 FYNNEI. CDR3 protein: CASSDAEQFF. The CDR3 region has the DNA TGTGCCAGCAGTGATGCAGAGCAGTTCTTC. Full variable domain (rest looked up from reference TRBV2 and TRBJ2-1): EPEVTQTPSHQVTQMGQEVILRCVPISNHLYFYWYRQILGQKVEFLVSFYNNEISEKSEIFDDQFSVERPDGSNFTLKIRSTKLEDSAMYFCASSDAEQFFGPGTRLTVL.

This clonotype was detected only a few times. In nucleotides, the CDR3 is TGTGCCAGCAGCTTAGCCACTGATCAGCCCCAGCATTTT. Encoded protein: CASSLATDQPQHF. The rearrangement links TRBV7-6 to TRBJ1-5; unclear D gene. The V end was cut by 0 bases, the J end by 5 bases, with 5 bases between. The germline V gene encodes CDR1 SGHVS and CDR2 FNYEAQ. The CDR3 totals 13 residues.

The chain employs TRBV15 and TRBJ2-3, with D unclear. V lost 0 bases to trimming and J lost 0 bases, with 10 bases between them. CDR3 size: 16 residues. Germline CDR1 is LNHNV and CDR2 is YYDKDF (reference sequence). The DNA for the CDR3 is TGTGCCACCAGCAGAGAATCCTCATTGAGCACAGATACGCAGTATTTT. This encodes CATSRESSLSTDTQYF.

The chain couples TRBV19 to TRBJ2-7; weak D call: TRBD1 (6 bases). The V end lost 2 bases, the J end lost 5 bases, and 10 bases lay between the germline ends. CDR1 and CDR2 from the germline V gene are LNHDA and SQIVND (reference sequence). The length of the CDR3 is 13 residues. The CDR3 DNA reads as TGTGCCAGTAGTATAACAGGGATCGACGAGCAGTACTTC. Encoded protein: CASSITGIDEQYF.

The sample holds many counts of this clonotype. The CDR3 nucleotides read TGCAGCGTTGAAGCTGTGGTTAGTGAGCAGTTCTTC. Translated, it gives CSVEAVVSEQFF. V and J are TRBV29-1 and TRBJ2-1; no clear D gene. Germline-derived CDR1 and CDR2 are SQVTM and ANQGSEA. This CDR3 has 12 residues. V was trimmed by 1 base and J by 9 bases, leaving 10 bases between them.

J is TRBJ1-6 and V is TRBV2, with a possible D match to TRBD1 (6 bases). The CDR3 runs to 14 residues. CDR1 is SNHLY, CDR2 FYNNEI, per germline. Trimming took off 1 base at V and 12 bases at J, with 13 bases between the two ends. The CDR3: CASSEGGATLPLHF. Here the CDR3 DNA reads TGTGCCAGCAGTGAAGGGGGGGCGACGTTACCCCTCCACTTT.

The chain combines TRBV29-1 with TRBJ1-1; D is perhaps TRBD1 (5 bases). V dropped 4 bases and J dropped 6 bases, with 12 bases sitting between them. The CDR3 length is 12 residues. Per the germline V gene, CDR1 is SQVTM and CDR2 is ANQGSEA. The CDR3 spells CSVVGGWAEAFF. DNA for the CDR3: TGCAGCGTTGTCGGGGGTTGGGCTGAAGCTTTCTTT.

J is TRBJ2-3 and V is TRBV25-1; 11 bases match TRBD2. The ends lost 4 bases at V and 4 bases at J; junction bases unmatched: 7. The CDR3 is made up of 16 amino acids. Germline V CDR1 and CDR2: MGHDK, SYGVNS. The CDR3 sequence is CASSAKGLAVPDTQYF. The CDR3 bases are TGTGCCAGCAGTGCCAAGGGACTAGCGGTGCCAGATACGCAGTATTTT.

This sequence joins TRBV20-1 and TRBJ2-7, with TRBD2 identical over 15 bases. This CDR3 is 14 amino acids long. V lost 6 bases and J lost 7; bases outside the gene matches: 7. Germline V gives CDR1 DFQATT, CDR2 SNEGSKA (reference sequence). The CDR3 bases are TGCAGTGCCTGGACTAGCGGGGGGGCAAGGGAGCAGTACTTC. It codes for CSAWTSGGAREQYF.

The chain has TRBV5-4 and TRBJ2-3; no firm D call. Germline V gene lookup returns CDR1 SGHNT and CDR2 YYREEE (reference sequence). The germline V and J ends were trimmed by 4 bases and 3 bases, with 6 bases remaining between them. CDR3 length: 12 amino acids. In nucleotides, the CDR3 is TGTGCCAGCAGCGGTAGGACAGATACGCAGTATTTT. Translation gives CASSGRTDTQYF.

The rearrangement uses TRBV24-1 and TRBJ2-7, with 8 bases lining up with TRBD2. The CDR3 loop spans 14 amino acids. The germline CDR1 and CDR2 sequences are KGHDR and SFDVKD. Trimming at V came to 5 bases and at J to 3 bases, leaving 5 bases not matched to a gene. CDR3 region: CATSAPGGFYEQYF. DNA of the CDR3: TGTGCCACCAGTGCCCCGGGGGGGTTCTACGAGCAGTACTTC.

The chain combines TRBV15 with TRBJ1-3; 10 nucleotides match TRBD1. Germline V CDR1 and CDR2: LNHNV, YYDKDF (reference sequence). CDR3 length equals 16 residues. The trim removed 1 base at V and 3 bases at J, leaving 3 bases unmatched. The CDR3 spells CATSRGQGADGNTIYF. The CDR3 bases are TGTGCCACCAGCAGAGGACAGGGGGCGGATGGAAACACCATATATTTT.

A few counts support this clonotype. The CDR3: CAISENTDTQYF. The CDR3 DNA follows: TGTGCCATCAGTGAGAACACAGATACGCAGTATTTT. The gene calls are TRBV10-3 and TRBJ2-3; D remains ambiguous. In germline, CDR1 is ENHRY, CDR2 SYGVKD. Trimming took off 2 bases at V and 2 bases at J, with 2 bases between the two ends. There are 12 residues in the CDR3.